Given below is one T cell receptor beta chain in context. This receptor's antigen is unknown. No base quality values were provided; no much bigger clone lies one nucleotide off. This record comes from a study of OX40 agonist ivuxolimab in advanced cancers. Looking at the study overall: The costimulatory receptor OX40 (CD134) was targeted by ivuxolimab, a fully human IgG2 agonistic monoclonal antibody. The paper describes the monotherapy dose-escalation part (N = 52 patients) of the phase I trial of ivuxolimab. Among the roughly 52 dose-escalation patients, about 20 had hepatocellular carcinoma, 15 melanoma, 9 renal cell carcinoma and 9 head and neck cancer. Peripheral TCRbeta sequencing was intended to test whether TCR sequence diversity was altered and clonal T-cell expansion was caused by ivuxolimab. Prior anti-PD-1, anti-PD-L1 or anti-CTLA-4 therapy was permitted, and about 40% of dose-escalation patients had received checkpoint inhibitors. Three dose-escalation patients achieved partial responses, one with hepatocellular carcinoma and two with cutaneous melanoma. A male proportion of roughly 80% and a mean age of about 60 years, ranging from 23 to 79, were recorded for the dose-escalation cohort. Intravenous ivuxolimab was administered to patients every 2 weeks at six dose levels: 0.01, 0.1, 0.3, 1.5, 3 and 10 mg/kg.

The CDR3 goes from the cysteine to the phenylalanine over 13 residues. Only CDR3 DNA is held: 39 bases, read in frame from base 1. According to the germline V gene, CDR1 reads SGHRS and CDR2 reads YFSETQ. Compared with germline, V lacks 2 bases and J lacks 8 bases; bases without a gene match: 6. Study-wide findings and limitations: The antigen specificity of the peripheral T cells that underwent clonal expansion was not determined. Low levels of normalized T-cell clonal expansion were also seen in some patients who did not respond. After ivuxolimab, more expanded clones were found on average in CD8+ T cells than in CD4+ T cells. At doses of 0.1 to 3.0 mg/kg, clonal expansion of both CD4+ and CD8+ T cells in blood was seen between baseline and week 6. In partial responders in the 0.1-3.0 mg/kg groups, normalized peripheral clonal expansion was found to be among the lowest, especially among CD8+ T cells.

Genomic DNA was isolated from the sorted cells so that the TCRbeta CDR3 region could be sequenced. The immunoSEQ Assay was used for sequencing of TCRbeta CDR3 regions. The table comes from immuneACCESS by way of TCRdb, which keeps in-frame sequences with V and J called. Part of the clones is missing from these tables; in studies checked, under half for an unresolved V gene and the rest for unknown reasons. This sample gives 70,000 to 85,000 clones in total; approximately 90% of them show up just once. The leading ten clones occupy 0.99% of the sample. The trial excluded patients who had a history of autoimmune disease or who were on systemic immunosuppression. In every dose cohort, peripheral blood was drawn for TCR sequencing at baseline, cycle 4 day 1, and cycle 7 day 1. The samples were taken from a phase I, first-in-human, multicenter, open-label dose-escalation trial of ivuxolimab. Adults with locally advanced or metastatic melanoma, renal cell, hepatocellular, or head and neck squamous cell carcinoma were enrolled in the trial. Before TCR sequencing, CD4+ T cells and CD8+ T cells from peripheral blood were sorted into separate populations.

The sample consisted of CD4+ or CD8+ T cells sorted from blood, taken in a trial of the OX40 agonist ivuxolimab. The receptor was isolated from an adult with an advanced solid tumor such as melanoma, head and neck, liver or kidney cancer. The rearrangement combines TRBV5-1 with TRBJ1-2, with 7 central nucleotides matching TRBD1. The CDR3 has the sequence CASSFGQADGYTF. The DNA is TGCGCCAGCAGCTTTGGACAGGCTGACGGCTACACCTTC.